Below, 25 T cell receptor beta chains from the same sample are listed, as sequenced in a study of T cell repertoires in cytomegalovirus infection. TCRdb reprocessed the reads with MiXCR, giving one entry per CDR3 protein. The sample has about 180,000 distinct CDR3 sequences, approximately 15% seen once; the top ten hold 27%. Source material: PBMCs. These receptors were obtained from a human donor in good health (CMV status not recorded). Some clones in this sample may be carry-over from other donors' samples.

The genes are TRBV27 and TRBJ2-1, with 11 bases lining up with TRBD2. The junction had 4 bases not matched to a gene; V was cut back by 2 bases and J by 4 bases. Germline values: CDR1 MNHEY, CDR2 SMNVEV (reference sequence). The CDR3 is made up of 16 amino acids. This CDR3 reads CASSLTGLAAYNEQFF. CDR3 DNA sequence: TGTGCCAGCAGTTTAACGGGACTAGCGGCTTACAATGAGCAGTTCTTC.

This clonotype showed up many times. This sequence joins TRBV28 and TRBJ2-7; 8 nucleotides align to TRBD2. CDR1 MDHEN and CDR2 SYDVKM come from the germline V gene. The CDR3 consists of 13 residues. V was pared by 10 bases and J by 2 bases, with 7 bases of the junction left unmatched. In DNA, the CDR3 is TGTGCCACCGTCACTAGCGGACCCTACGAGCAGTACTTC. Amino acid sequence: CATVTSGPYEQYF. The complete variable domain, with remaining parts taken from reference TRBV28 and TRBJ2-7, reads DVKVTQSSRYLVKRTGEKVFLECVQDMDHENMFWYRQDPGLGLRLIYFSYDVKMKEKGDIPEGYSVSREKKERFSLILESASTNQTSMYLCATVTSGPYEQYFGPGTRLTVT.

The chain carries TRBV2 and TRBJ1-5; D is undetermined. Per germline, CDR1 SNHLY and CDR2 FYNNEI. V lost 2 bases, J lost 5 bases, and 7 bases lay in between. This CDR3 is 13 amino acids long. CDR3 DNA sequence: TGTGCCAGCAGTGAAACGGGCGATCAGCCCCAGCATTTT. Translated, it gives CASSETGDQPQHF.

In this sample, this clonotype turned up a few times. This rearrangement joins TRBV10-3 to TRBJ1-1, with D unresolved. The CDR3 consists of 11 residues. The V end lost 0 bases, the J end lost 8 bases, and 4 bases lay between the germline ends. The germline gives CDR1 ENHRY, CDR2 SYGVKD. The CDR3 loop reads CAISESGEAFF. CDR3 sequence (DNA): TGTGCCATCAGTGAGTCAGGAGAAGCTTTCTTT.

The gene calls are TRBV2 and TRBJ2-1; 9 nucleotides agree with TRBD1. Germline V lookup: CDR1 SNHLY, CDR2 FYNNEI. The CDR3 is 14 residues long. V trimming: 10 bases; J trimming: 3 bases; junction bases outside the gene matches: 7. The CDR3, as DNA: TGTGCCACCACAGGGACAGGGAACTACAATGAGCAGTTCTTC. Its translation: CATTGTGNYNEQFF.

This clonotype was detected many times. V usage is TRBV7-2 and J usage is TRBJ2-5, with 7 bases that match TRBD1. Per germline, CDR1 SGHTA and CDR2 FQGNSA. This CDR3 has 15 residues. Trimming took 6 bases from V and 3 from J; bases not matched to a gene: 10. DNA of the CDR3: TGTGCCAGCAGAGGGACAGCCAGAGGGGAAGAGACCCAGTACTTC. It translates to CASRGTARGEETQYF.

This clonotype occurred many times. The J gene is TRBJ1-2, the V gene TRBV7-9; possible D gene TRBD1, 5 bases. The V end was cut by 5 bases, the J end by 3 bases, with 13 bases between. Germline lookup yields CDR1 SEHNR and CDR2 FQNEAQ (reference sequence). The CDR3 is 14 amino acids. CDR3 sequence reads: CASSPRDGYYGYTF. The CDR3 coding sequence is TGTGCCAGCAGCCCTCGGGACGGTTACTATGGCTACACCTTC.

V and J are TRBV19 and TRBJ2-1; 9 bases fit TRBD1. CDR1 is LNHDA, CDR2 SQIVND, per germline (reference sequence). The CDR3 runs to 13 residues. The V segment lost 5 bases and the J segment 15 bases; nucleotides outside the gene matches: 11. CDR3 region: CASSPTGGQSRFF. For the CDR3, the DNA is TGTGCCAGTAGTCCGACAGGGGGACAATCTCGGTTCTTC.

This clonotype was seen at least ten times. The chain is built from TRBV6-6 and TRBJ2-1, with D tentatively TRBD2 (5 bases). The CDR3 has 14 amino acids. Trimming cost V 6 bases and J 10 bases, with 19 bases left between them. Germline CDR1 is MNHNY and CDR2 is SVGAGI (reference sequence). The CDR3 coding sequence is TGTGCCAGCAGACCAACAGCCGTCGGGGAAGAGCAGTTCTTC. As protein: CASRPTAVGEEQFF.

The rearrangement joins TRBV3-1 to TRBJ2-7; unclear D gene. With 3 bases removed from V and 1 base from J, the gap between germline ends came to 13 bases. Germline-derived CDR1 and CDR2 are LGHDT and YNNKEL (reference sequence). CDR3 length equals 15 residues. CDR3 loop: CASSQALGISYEQYF. CDR3 coding DNA: TGTGCCAGCAGCCAGGCCCTGGGGATTTCCTACGAGCAGTACTTC.

V and J are TRBV29-1 and TRBJ2-1, with 7 nucleotides matching TRBD1. The V and J ends lost 5 bases and 6 bases, in that order; junction bases with no gene match: 16. Germline CDR1 is SQVTM and CDR2 is ANQGSEA. The CDR3 loop spans 16 amino acids. In DNA, the CDR3 is TGCAGCGTTCAACTAGGGGTCAGGGGGTTTTCCAATGAGCAGTTCTTC. Residues: CSVQLGVRGFSNEQFF.

This clonotype was picked up many times. The rearrangement uses TRBV12-3 or TRBV12-4 and TRBJ1-4; possibly TRBD1 for D (5 bases). The V end lost 4 bases, the J end lost 8 bases, and 14 bases lay between the germline ends. The CDR3 consists of 14 residues. The CDR3 sequence: CASSSGLIGEKLFF. CDR3 nucleotide sequence: TGTGCCAGCAGTTCGGGACTGATAGGGGAAAAACTGTTTTTT.

This clonotype was recorded a few times. The chain recombines TRBV5-1 with TRBJ1-1; no clear D gene. Germline CDR1 and CDR2: SGHRS and YFSETQ. With 1 base removed from V and 0 bases from J, the gap between germline ends came to 7 bases. CDR3 length equals 14 residues. CDR3 sequence (DNA): TGCGCCAGCAGCTTGTGGGTGATGAACACTGAAGCTTTCTTT. Its protein is CASSLWVMNTEAFF.

This clonotype was detected many times. The V call is TRBV27, the J call TRBJ2-7, with D tentatively TRBD1 (6 bases). This CDR3 has 15 amino acids. The germline V and J ends were trimmed by 6 bases and 2 bases, with 17 bases remaining between them. CDR1 MNHEY and CDR2 SMNVEV come from the germline V gene (reference sequence). The CDR3 spells CASSLIPRDTYEQYF. In DNA, the CDR3 is TGTGCCAGCAGCTTAATCCCTCGGGACACCTACGAGCAGTACTTC.

This clonotype was seen at least ten times. The rearrangement links TRBV7-2 to TRBJ2-7, with 10 bases aligning to TRBD1. J was trimmed by 6 bases and V by 3 bases; bases with no gene match: 5. CDR3 size: 14 residues. Per germline, CDR1 SGHTA and CDR2 FQGNSA. Here the CDR3 DNA reads TGTGCCAGCAGCTTCCGACAGGGGGCTCTCGAGCAGTACTTC. It yields the protein CASSFRQGALEQYF.

This clonotype was seen more than once but under ten times. The V call is TRBV5-4, the J call TRBJ2-1; D is possibly TRBD2 (5 bases). Germline V gene sequence: CDR1 SGHNT, CDR2 YYREEE (reference sequence). V was trimmed by 5 bases and J by 0 bases, leaving 15 bases between them. This CDR3 has 16 amino acids. The CDR3 region is CASSTPSRPSYNEQFF. The CDR3 DNA sequence: TGTGCCAGCAGTACCCCTAGCCGACCCTCCTACAATGAGCAGTTCTTC.

The genes are TRBV2 and TRBJ2-2; D may correspond to TRBD1 or TRBD2 (5 bases each). There are 12 residues in the CDR3. Germline-derived CDR1 and CDR2 are SNHLY and FYNNEI. With 4 bases removed from V and 7 bases from J, the gap between germline ends came to 7 bases. The CDR3 region has the DNA TGTGCCAGCAGTGGAGGGGTCGGGGAGCTGTTTTTT. Its protein product is CASSGGVGELFF.

This clonotype was counted only a few times. The rearrangement uses TRBV19 and TRBJ2-4; TRBD1 agrees at 11 bases. The CDR3 runs to 17 residues. The ends lost 5 bases at V and 5 bases at J; junction bases unmatched: 11. Germline V gene sequence: CDR1 LNHDA, CDR2 SQIVND (reference sequence). CDR3 loop: CASSPWTGGLSQNIQYF. The DNA for the CDR3 is TGTGCCAGTAGTCCTTGGACAGGGGGCCTTAGCCAAAACATTCAGTACTTC.

In its sample, this clonotype was seen a few times. This chain links TRBV20-1 with TRBJ1-6; D may be TRBD1 (6 bases). Deletions cut 6 bases from V and 10 bases from J, with 25 bases between. Germline V gene sequence: CDR1 DFQATT, CDR2 SNEGSKA (reference sequence). This CDR3 spans 16 amino acids. The CDR3 coding sequence is TGCAGTGCCCTTGAGGGCGGGGGGCGTTTACGGTCACCCCTCCACTTT. Its translation: CSALEGGGRLRSPLHF.

This chain uses TRBV6-2 or TRBV6-3 with TRBJ1-6; D possibly corresponds to TRBD1 (5 bases). The CDR3 totals 15 residues. Germline V gene sequence: CDR1 MNHEY, CDR2 SVGEGT. V was trimmed by 6 bases and J by 7 bases, leaving 16 bases between them. The CDR3 here is CASSSQGRTNSPLHF. CDR3 coding DNA: TGTGCCAGCAGCTCTCAGGGACGAACCAATTCACCCCTCCACTTT.

Many counts were recorded for this clonotype. The chain employs TRBV29-1 and TRBJ1-2, with D possibly matching TRBD1 (5 bases). The CDR3 runs 12 residues. Trimming pared 8 bases from V and 3 bases from J, leaving 13 bases between. Per the germline V gene, CDR1 is SQVTM and CDR2 is ANQGSEA. The CDR3 loop is CSSQGSDYGYTF. CDR3 DNA: TGCAGCTCCCAGGGCAGTGACTATGGCTACACCTTC.

As to this clonotype: The junction does not match germline at one end; this may be a read error. This rearrangement joins TRBV7-6 to TRBJ2-7, with D perhaps TRBD1 or TRBD2 (5 bases each). This CDR3 comprises 11 residues. Germline values: CDR1 SGHVS, CDR2 FNYEAQ. The DNA of the CDR3 is TGTGCCAGCAGCTTAGTGGGGACCCCGTTGTTC. Its translation is CASSLVGTPLF. The complete variable domain, with remaining parts taken from reference TRBV7-6 and TRBJ2-7, reads GAGVSQSPRYKVTKRGQDVALRCDPISGHVSLYWYRQALGQGPEFLTYFNYEAQQDKSGLPNDRFSAERPEGSISTLTIQRTEQRDSAMYRCASSLVGTPLFGPGTRLTVT.

This clonotype was recorded at least ten times. The rearrangement links TRBV7-8 to TRBJ2-2; TRBD1 aligns across 8 bases. Germline lookup yields CDR1 SGHVS and CDR2 FQNEAQ. The CDR3 runs 14 residues. V was clipped by 5 bases and J by 7 bases; unmatched bases: 6. The CDR3 loop reads CASSQDRGGGELFF. CDR3 nucleotides: TGTGCCAGCAGCCAAGACAGGGGTGGCGGGGAGCTGTTTTTT.

About this clonotype: The conserved final phenylalanine or tryptophan is absent from the CDR3, which likely points to a read error. The chain links TRBV27 to TRBJ2-2; 8 bases line up with TRBD1. CDR1 is MNHEY, CDR2 SMNVEV, per germline (reference sequence). The junction had 22 bases not matched to a gene; V was cut back by 4 bases and J by 3 bases. The CDR3 runs 21 residues. The CDR3 nucleotides read TGTGCCAGCAGTTCTAGGGCCAGGGGGCTAATCCGATCCCCTGACACCGGGGAGCTGTTTTAT. Protein: CASSSRARGLIRSPDTGELFY.

This clonotype was observed at least ten times. This sequence joins TRBV7-9 and TRBJ1-2; maybe TRBD1 (6 bases). Germline CDR1 SEHNR, CDR2 FQNEAQ (reference sequence). The CDR3 is 15 residues long. V was shortened by 5 bases and J by 4 bases, with 17 bases between the two germline ends. Written as DNA, the CDR3 is TGTGCCAGCAGCGTCTCCGGGGGGCTGATCTATGGCTACACCTTC. This codes for CASSVSGGLIYGYTF.